The source of this TCR beta chain is a study of response to subunit inactivated influenza vaccine (dated by TCRdb to between 2017 and 2018). In the study overall: To follow how T cells responded to a trivalent subunit inactivated influenza vaccine, the researchers relied on deep quantitative profiling of the T cell receptor repertoire. The full study reports these points: The authors suggested that each seasonal influenza vaccination may recruit only a limited number of new T cells.

V gives up 6 bases and J gives up 4 bases, and the segment between their germline ends measures 19 bases. The cysteine opens and the phenylalanine closes a CDR3 of 17 amino acids. Only the CDR3 portion is preserved as DNA: 51 bases, with reading frame beginning at the first base. From a lookup of the germline V gene, CDR1 and CDR2 are SGHTA and FQGNSA. The table lists this clonotype with a few counts. It has no known antigen specificity. Within one base of it there is no much larger clone, and no base qualities were kept. To prepare the library, RT-PCR was applied. This sample was sequenced with an Illumina HiSeq 2500. The raw public reads went through TCRdb reprocessing: fastp at Q25, MiXCR clone calling, in-frame beta chains kept. Entries are consolidated by CDR3 protein sequence, retaining the most common genes and DNA. The sample table shows around 750,000 distinct CDR3 sequences, and around 20% are seen once. Clones ranked in the top ten supply around 9.6% of the sample.

The clonotype comes from a man over 45 who received an inactivated influenza vaccine. Donor details come from another sample of the same person, matched by shared clones. The rearrangement combines TRBV7-2 with TRBJ2-6; the D segment is perhaps TRBD1 or TRBD2, each sharing 5 matched bases. This sample comprised PBMCs from blood, obtained 4 to 6 days after vaccination. In nucleotide form, the sequence is TGTGCCAGCAGTCTAACGTCCGGGGCGCTGGGGGCCAACGTCCTGACTTTC. Translation gives CASSLTSGALGANVLTF.